A single sample gave rise to the 10 T cell receptor beta chains below, sequenced in a study of blood T cell repertoires in COVID-19. Sequenced by immunoSEQ multiplex PCR; TCRdb stores in-frame clones only, minus some. Among approximately 130,000 clones, approximately 85% were seen once, and the ten largest hold 9.5% to 15%. Sequencing was performed on peripheral blood. Receptor source: a human donor in a cohort sampled during active COVID-19.

In regard to this clone: One junction end does not reproduce the germline sequence, and a read error may be involved. At the DNA level, this CDR3 is encoded by other sequences in the same sample as well. This chain joins TRBV7-6 and TRBJ2-5; 10 bases fit TRBD2. The CDR3 runs 15 residues. Germline CDR1 is SGHVS and CDR2 is FNYEAQ. The CDR3 DNA reads TGTGCCAGCAGCCTAGCGGGGGCCATTGGTGAGACCCAGTACTTC. Translation gives CASSLAGAIGETQYF.

This chain uses TRBV5-8 with TRBJ1-2, with D unresolved. The germline gives CDR1 SGHTS, CDR2 YDEGEE. The CDR3 sequence is 14 residues long. Trimming removed 5 bases at V and 0 bases at J, with 11 bases between. CDR3 bases: TGTGCCAGCAGTCTACCCCCGACTAACTATGGCTACACCTTC. It encodes CASSLPPTNYGYTF.

The chain uses TRBV29-1 and TRBJ2-1, with 9 bases lining up with TRBD2. The V and J ends lost 3 bases and 9 bases, in that order; junction bases with no gene match: 9. From germline, CDR1 is SQVTM and CDR2 ANQGSEA. The CDR3 is 14 residues long. CDR3 nucleotide sequence: TGCAGCGTTGAGGGCCTAGCGGGGAATGGTGAGCAGTTCTTC. This codes for CSVEGLAGNGEQFF.

This chain links TRBV19 with TRBJ2-3, with 10 bases that match TRBD2. The V segment lost 7 bases and the J segment 0 bases; nucleotides outside the gene matches: 7. There are 16 residues in the CDR3. Germline lookup yields CDR1 LNHDA and CDR2 SQIVND (reference sequence). The CDR3 loop reads CASTQRGGHSTDTQYF. CDR3 nucleotide sequence: TGTGCCAGTACCCAGCGGGGGGGCCATAGCACAGATACGCAGTATTTT.

V gene TRBV7-3 combines with J gene TRBJ1-1; possible D gene TRBD1, 5 bases. The CDR3 is 13 amino acids. Germline CDR1 and CDR2: SGHTA and FQGTGA. V was pared by 5 bases and J by 7 bases, with 14 bases between. The CDR3 bases are TGTGCCAGCAGCACCCAGTGGGGGGATGAAGCTTTCTTT. Its translation: CASSTQWGDEAFF.

This chain links TRBV11-2 with TRBJ2-5; TRBD1 agrees at 7 bases. Germline loops: CDR1 SGHAT, CDR2 FQNNGV. J was trimmed by 4 bases and V by 3 bases; bases with no gene match: 5. This CDR3 contains 14 residues. CDR3 sequence: CASSLTGILETQYF. For the CDR3, the DNA is TGTGCCAGCAGCTTGACAGGGATATTAGAGACCCAGTACTTC.

The chain's CDR3 is CASSLVWDRGRGNTGELFF. For the CDR3, the DNA is TGCGCCAGCAGCTTGGTGTGGGACAGGGGGCGCGGGAACACCGGGGAGCTGTTTTTT. The chain employs TRBV5-1 and TRBJ2-2, with 12 bases lining up with TRBD1. The junction had 7 bases not matched to a gene; V was cut back by 0 bases and J by 1 base. Per the germline V gene, CDR1 is SGHRS and CDR2 is YFSETQ. This CDR3 comprises 19 residues.

This chain joins TRBV3-1 (or the pseudogene TRBV3-2) and TRBJ1-2; 12 bases map to TRBD1. Germline V gene sequence: CDR1 LGHDT, CDR2 YNNKEL (reference sequence). The ends lost 1 base at V and 8 bases at J; junction bases unmatched: 8. This CDR3 is built from 16 residues. In DNA, the CDR3 is TGTGCCAGCAGCCAAGCGCCGGGACAGGGGGCCGGCGGCTACACCTTC. Translating gives CASSQAPGQGAGGYTF.

The chain is built from TRBV7-8 and TRBJ2-1, with 9 positions matching TRBD2. With V trimmed by 5 bases and J by 9 bases, 11 bases remained unmatched. The CDR3 extends over 15 amino acids. In germline, CDR1 is SGHVS, CDR2 FQNEAQ. The CDR3 spells CASSPQRGRGGEQFF. DNA of the CDR3: TGTGCCAGCAGCCCCCAGCGGGGGCGGGGGGGTGAGCAGTTCTTC.

The chain recombines TRBV6-6 with TRBJ1-2, with D possibly being TRBD1 (5 bases). The CDR3 sequence is 14 residues long. The V gene lost 5 bases and the J gene lost 9 bases, with 19 bases spanning the gap. Germline V gene lookup returns CDR1 MNHNY and CDR2 SVGAGI (reference sequence). In nucleotides, the CDR3 is TGTGCCAGCAGTACCACCGGGACTCGAGTAAGCTACACCTTC. Amino acids: CASSTTGTRVSYTF.